The clone carrying this TCR beta chain was observed a single time. Assay: immunoSEQ multiplex PCR; the TCRdb copy retains only in-frame clones and omits some. The sample contains under 250,000 clones, about 86% of which appear only once. The data stem from a study of blood T cell repertoires in COVID-19. The overall study: COVID-19 samples collected from the United States, Italy and Spain covered acute and convalescent phases.

This CDR3 contains 13 residues. The germline CDR1 and CDR2 sequences are MNHNY and SVGAGI (reference sequence). The V and J ends lost 5 bases and 1 base respectively, with 6 bases between them. Sequencing was carried out using peripheral blood. The TCR originated in a middle-aged man with active or convalescent COVID-19. This chain connects TRBV6-6 to TRBJ1-5, with a possible D match to TRBD1 (6 bases). Here the CDR3 DNA reads TGTGCCAGCAGTACAGGGAGCAATCAGCCCCAGCATTTT. Encoded protein: CASSTGSNQPQHF.